Detailed here is one TCR beta chain. The antigen remains unidentified. The sample originates from a study of blood T cells in healthy people across ages. Points from the study as a whole: Diversity estimates drawn from one million T cells were deemed underestimates.

The authors ran a second PCR of about 6 to 11 cycles using a sample-barcoded 5' primer and a J-beta primer mix. Researchers report that a template-switch adaptor with 12 random nucleotides tagged each cDNA molecule. Every sample returned 2.5 million or more CDR3-containing paired-end reads. TCRdb re-derived calls from the 5' RACE reads in MiXCR, one entry per CDR3 protein. The sample shows about 830,000 distinct CDR3 sequences, roughly 60% of them seen only once. V shed 3 bases and J shed 1 base, with 6 bases lying between them. The CDR3 contains 13 residues. The germline gives CDR1 SGHTA, CDR2 FQGTGA.

The chain links TRBV7-3 to TRBJ1-1; D is undetermined. The sample comprised blood. The source of this sequence is a man under 40 in good health. DNA for the CDR3: TGTGCCAGCAGCTTGTTCGAGAACACTGAAGCTTTCTTT. Its protein product is CASSLFENTEAFF.